The rows below give T cell receptor beta chains drawn from one sample of a study of identifying expanded T cells in peripheral blood. Produced via immunoSEQ multiplex PCR; TCRdb's table is partial and in-frame only. The sample includes roughly 61,000 clones, approximately 89% seen only once; the top ten take about 3.7%. The sequenced material came from blood. The receptor set was obtained from a person aged 18 to 70 in good health. Both conserved end residues are part of each CDR3. A D gene is named only where the DNA matches it firmly.

d_gene: .
v_gene: TRBV6-5
j_gene: TRBJ2-7
CDR3nt: TGTGCCAGCAGTTTACAGGGTACTACCTACGAGCAGTACTTC
CDR3aa: CASSLQGTTYEQYF

d_gene: .
v_gene: TRBV18
j_gene: TRBJ1-2
CDR3nt: TGTGCCAGCTCCTTTGACAGAGCTAACTATGGCTACACCTTC
CDR3aa: CASSFDRANYGYTF

d_gene: .
v_gene: TRBV11-2
j_gene: TRBJ1-1
CDR3nt: TGTGCCAGCAGCTTAATCAGGACCGCTGAAGCTTTCTTT
CDR3aa: CASSLIRTAEAFF

d_gene: .
v_gene: TRBV2
j_gene: TRBJ1-2
CDR3nt: TGTGCCAGCAGTGTAGGGGGGGGCTCGCGCTATGGCTACACCTTC
CDR3aa: CASSVGGGSRYGYTF

d_gene: TRBD2
v_gene: TRBV6-5
j_gene: TRBJ2-2
CDR3nt: TGTGCCAGCAGTTTCCCGCGGGGGGGCGGTTTTGGGGAGCTGTTTTTT
CDR3aa: CASSFPRGGGFGELFF

d_gene: .
v_gene: TRBV4-1
j_gene: TRBJ1-4
CDR3nt: TGCGCCAGCAGCCAATGGCAGGGTGAAAAACTGTTTTTT
CDR3aa: CASSQWQGEKLFF

d_gene: TRBD2
v_gene: TRBV5-1
j_gene: TRBJ2-7
CDR3nt: TGCGCCAGCAGCTTGGGGTCACTAGCGGGAGAGTACGAGCAGTACTTC
CDR3aa: CASSLGSLAGEYEQYF

d_gene: TRBD2
v_gene: TRBV28
j_gene: TRBJ2-7
CDR3nt: TGTGCCAGCGGTAATCCAGACGGGACTAGCGACGAGCAGTACTTC
CDR3aa: CASGNPDGTSDEQYF

d_gene: .
v_gene: TRBV9
j_gene: TRBJ2-1
CDR3nt: TGTGCCAGCAGCCCCCAGGGATGGGATGAGCAGTTCTTC
CDR3aa: CASSPQGWDEQFF

d_gene: TRBD2
v_gene: TRBV2
j_gene: TRBJ2-1
CDR3nt: TGTGCCAGCAGTCTAGTAGCGGGGCCCTACAATGAGCAGTTCTTC
CDR3aa: CASSLVAGPYNEQFF

d_gene: TRBD2
v_gene: TRBV11-3
j_gene: TRBJ2-1
CDR3nt: TGTGCCAGCAGCTTAGAGCCCGGACTAGCGGGGGGTTATGAGCAGTTCTTC
CDR3aa: CASSLEPGLAGGYEQFF

d_gene: TRBD2
v_gene: TRBV13
j_gene: TRBJ2-7
CDR3nt: TGTGCCAGCAAAGAATGGGAGCGGGAATCTTACGAGCAGTACTTC
CDR3aa: CASKEWERESYEQYF

d_gene: TRBD2
v_gene: TRBV5-1
j_gene: TRBJ2-1
CDR3nt: TGCGCCAGCAGCTTGGCCGGGACTAGCGGGAGTTGGGAGCAGTTCTTC
CDR3aa: CASSLAGTSGSWEQFF

d_gene: TRBD2
v_gene: TRBV5-4
j_gene: TRBJ2-3
CDR3nt: TGTGCCAGCAGCTTGGGGGGACTAGCGGGAGTGGATACGCAGTATTTT
CDR3aa: CASSLGGLAGVDTQYF